The 11 T cell receptor beta chains presented below share a single source sample, sequenced in a study of CD8+ T cells in alopecia areata. Following RNA extraction, reverse transcription yielded cDNA that acted as the sequencing template. Assay used: immunoSEQ multiplex PCR; TCRdb lists only in-frame clones, some missing. This table has 110,000 to 150,000 clones, 62% appearing once. The specimen was CD8+ T cells sorted from blood. These receptors were taken from a human donor in good health.

The V gene is TRBV27, the J gene TRBJ2-1, with 7 bases fitting TRBD1. The CDR3 has 17 amino acids. V shed 3 bases, J shed 2 bases, and the junction held 10 bases outside the gene matches. The germline V gene has CDR1 MNHEY and CDR2 SMNVEV (reference sequence). Here the CDR3 DNA reads TGTGCCAGCAGTTTCTCCCCTCTGGGACAGACCTACAATGAGCAGTTCTTC. It specifies CASSFSPLGQTYNEQFF.

This chain links TRBV6-1 with TRBJ1-4; 7 nucleotides agree with TRBD1. The CDR3 is made up of 14 amino acids. J gave up 6 bases and V 1 base, and 2 bases lay outside the gene matches. Germline lookup yields CDR1 MNHNS and CDR2 SASEGT. CDR3 sequence (DNA): TGTGCCAGCAGTGAAGGACAGGGTTATGAAAAACTGTTTTTT. Encoded protein: CASSEGQGYEKLFF.

This chain uses TRBV13 with TRBJ2-3; 8 nucleotides agree with TRBD1. Germline CDR1 reads PRHDT; CDR2 reads FYEKMQ (reference sequence). Unmatched junction bases numbered 6, after V lost 5 bases and J lost 2 bases. The CDR3 covers 15 residues. CDR3 sequence reads: CASSADRVVTDTQYF. CDR3 DNA sequence: TGTGCCAGCAGCGCGGACAGGGTGGTCACAGATACGCAGTATTTT.

The chain has TRBV6-5 and TRBJ1-5; maybe TRBD1 (6 bases). CDR3 length: 14 residues. CDR1 is MNHEY and CDR2 is SVGAGI in the germline V gene. The V end was cut by 5 bases, the J end by 6 bases, with 14 bases between. CDR3 region: CASSRGLGGQPQHF. The DNA of the CDR3 is TGTGCCAGCAGTAGGGGTCTAGGGGGTCAGCCCCAGCATTTT.

The J gene is TRBJ2-3, the V gene TRBV29-1; D not certain. V was shortened by 5 bases and J by 3 bases, with 6 bases between the two germline ends. The germline gives CDR1 SQVTM, CDR2 ANQGSEA. The CDR3 runs 11 residues. CDR3 sequence (DNA): TGCAGCGTTTCGCCGACAGATACGCAGTATTTT. Its protein product is CSVSPTDTQYF.

This chain uses TRBV6-5 with TRBJ1-1; D gene ambiguous. CDR1 and CDR2 from the germline V gene are MNHEY and SVGAGI. V shed 4 bases and J shed 1 base, with 10 bases lying between them. The CDR3 is 14 amino acids. The CDR3 DNA reads TGTGCCAGCAGTTCTCTTGGAGGGAACACTGAAGCTTTCTTT. Amino acids: CASSSLGGNTEAFF.

V and J are TRBV29-1 and TRBJ2-7, with TRBD1 identical over 7 bases. V lost 8 bases to trimming and J lost 3 bases; unmatched junction nucleotides: 10. The CDR3 spans 13 residues. CDR1 is SQVTM, CDR2 ANQGSEA, per germline. The CDR3 loop is CSSPRQGYYEQYF. In DNA form, the CDR3 reads TGCAGCTCCCCAAGACAGGGATACTACGAGCAGTACTTC.

This clone was seen a single time. This chain connects TRBV15 to TRBJ2-3; no clear D. Germline lookup yields CDR1 LNHNV and CDR2 YYDKDF (reference sequence). V lost 2 bases to trimming and J lost 1 base, with 7 bases between them. There are 14 residues in the CDR3. CDR3 nucleotides: TGTGCCACCAGCAGAAAGCAAGGCACAGATACGCAGTATTTT. As protein: CATSRKQGTDTQYF. The full variable domain, in which reference TRBV15 and TRBJ2-3 provide the parts outside the CDR3, is DAMVIQNPRYQVTQFGKPVTLSCSQTLNHNVMYWYQQKSSQAPKLLFHYYDKDFNNEADTPDNFQSRRPNTSFCFLDIRSPGLGDTAMYLCATSRKQGTDTQYFGPGTRLTVL.

V and J are TRBV11-2 and TRBJ2-7; 7 bases are a match to TRBD1. Germline trimming cut 3 bases from V and 3 bases from J; bases unmatched to any gene: 2. CDR3 length: 13 amino acids. CDR1 is SGHAT, CDR2 FQNNGV, per germline. The CDR3 loop reads CASSLGQLYEQYF. DNA for the CDR3: TGTGCCAGCAGCTTGGGACAGCTCTACGAGCAGTACTTC.

The chain carries TRBV9 and TRBJ2-1; 14 nucleotides match TRBD2. V trimming: 7 bases; J trimming: 7 bases; junction bases outside the gene matches: 7. The germline V gene encodes CDR1 SGDLS and CDR2 YYNGEE. The CDR3 runs 15 residues. Here the CDR3 reads CASGGTSGSLNEQFF. CDR3 bases: TGTGCCAGCGGGGGGACTAGCGGGAGTTTAAATGAGCAGTTCTTC.

V is TRBV14 and J is TRBJ2-1; perhaps TRBD2 as D (6 bases). V lost 5 bases and J lost 6, with 14 bases in between. This CDR3 has 14 residues. Germline assignment: CDR1 SGHDN and CDR2 FVKESK. The DNA of the CDR3 is TGTGCCAGCAGCTTCCCCGGAGGGGCCAATGAGCAGTTCTTC. It translates to CASSFPGGANEQFF.